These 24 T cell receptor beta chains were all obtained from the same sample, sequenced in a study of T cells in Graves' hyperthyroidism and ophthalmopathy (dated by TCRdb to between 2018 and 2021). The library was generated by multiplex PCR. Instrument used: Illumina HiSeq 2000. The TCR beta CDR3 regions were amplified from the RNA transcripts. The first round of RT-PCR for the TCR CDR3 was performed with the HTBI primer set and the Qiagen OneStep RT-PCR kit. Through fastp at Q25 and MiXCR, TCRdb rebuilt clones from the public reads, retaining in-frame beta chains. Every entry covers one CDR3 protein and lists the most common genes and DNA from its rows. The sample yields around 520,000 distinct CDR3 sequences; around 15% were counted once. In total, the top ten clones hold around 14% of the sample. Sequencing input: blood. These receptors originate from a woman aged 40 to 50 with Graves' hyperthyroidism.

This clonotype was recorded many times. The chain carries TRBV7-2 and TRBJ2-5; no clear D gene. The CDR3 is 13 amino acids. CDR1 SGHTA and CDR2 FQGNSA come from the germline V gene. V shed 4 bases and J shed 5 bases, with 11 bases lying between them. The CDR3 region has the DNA TGTGCCAGCAGCTCGCTCTTGATGGAGACCCAGTACTTC. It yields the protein CASSSLLMETQYF.

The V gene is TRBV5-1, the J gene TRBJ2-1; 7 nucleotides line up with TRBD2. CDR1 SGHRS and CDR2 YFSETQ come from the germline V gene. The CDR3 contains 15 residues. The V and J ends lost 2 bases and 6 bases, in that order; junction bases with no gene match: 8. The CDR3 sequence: CASSFNAGDFNEQFF. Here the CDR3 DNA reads TGCGCCAGCAGCTTTAACGCGGGAGACTTCAATGAGCAGTTCTTC. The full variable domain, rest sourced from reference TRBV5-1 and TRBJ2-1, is KAGVTQTPRYLIKTRGQQVTLSCSPISGHRSVSWYQQTPGQGLQFLFEYFSETQRNKGNFPGRFSGRQFSNSRSEMNVSTLELGDSALYLCASSFNAGDFNEQFFGPGTRLTVL.

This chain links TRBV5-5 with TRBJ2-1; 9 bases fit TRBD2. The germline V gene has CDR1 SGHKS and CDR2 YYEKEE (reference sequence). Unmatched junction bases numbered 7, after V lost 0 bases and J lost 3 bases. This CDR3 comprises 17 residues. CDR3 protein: CASSLGGASGIYNEQFF. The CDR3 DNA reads TGTGCCAGCAGCTTGGGGGGGGCTAGCGGGATCTACAATGAGCAGTTCTTC.

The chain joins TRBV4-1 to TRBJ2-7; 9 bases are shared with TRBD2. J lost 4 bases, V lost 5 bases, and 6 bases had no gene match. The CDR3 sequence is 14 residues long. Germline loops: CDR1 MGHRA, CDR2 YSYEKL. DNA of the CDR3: TGCGCCAGCAGCAATAGCGGGAGTGGGTACGAGCAGTACTTC. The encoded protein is CASSNSGSGYEQYF.

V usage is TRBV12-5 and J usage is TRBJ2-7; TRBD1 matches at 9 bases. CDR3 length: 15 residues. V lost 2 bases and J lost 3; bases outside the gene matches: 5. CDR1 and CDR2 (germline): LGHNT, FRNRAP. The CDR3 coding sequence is TGTGCTAGTGGTTTGCGGGGACAGGGAATCTACGAGCAGTACTTC. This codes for CASGLRGQGIYEQYF. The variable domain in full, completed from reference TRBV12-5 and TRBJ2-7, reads DARVTQTPRHKVTEMGQEVTMRCQPILGHNTVFWYRQTMMQGLELLAYFRNRAPLDDSGMPKDRFSAEMPDATLATLKIQPSEPRDSAVYFCASGLRGQGIYEQYFGPGTRLTVT.

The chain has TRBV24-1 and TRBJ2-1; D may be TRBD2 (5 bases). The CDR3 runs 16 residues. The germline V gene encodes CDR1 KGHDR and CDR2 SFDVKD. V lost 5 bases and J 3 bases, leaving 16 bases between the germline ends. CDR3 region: CATSGSEAGNYNEQFF. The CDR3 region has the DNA TGTGCCACCAGTGGATCTGAGGCGGGCAACTACAATGAGCAGTTCTTC.

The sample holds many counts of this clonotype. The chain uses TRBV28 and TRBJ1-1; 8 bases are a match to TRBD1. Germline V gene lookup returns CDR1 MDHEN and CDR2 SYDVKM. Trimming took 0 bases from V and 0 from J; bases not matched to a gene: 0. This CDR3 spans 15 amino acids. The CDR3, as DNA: TGTGCCAGCAGTTTATGGGGACAGGTGAACACTGAAGCTTTCTTT. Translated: CASSLWGQVNTEAFF. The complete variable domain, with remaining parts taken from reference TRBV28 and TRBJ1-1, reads DVKVTQSSRYLVKRTGEKVFLECVQDMDHENMFWYRQDPGLGLRLIYFSYDVKMKEKGDIPEGYSVSREKKERFSLILESASTNQTSMYLCASSLWGQVNTEAFFGQGTRLTVV.

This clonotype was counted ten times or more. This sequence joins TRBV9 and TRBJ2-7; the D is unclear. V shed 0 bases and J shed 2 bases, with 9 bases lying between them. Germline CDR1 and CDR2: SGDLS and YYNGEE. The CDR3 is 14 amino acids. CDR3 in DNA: TGTGCCAGCAGCGTAGCTGATGGTCCCTACGAGCAGTACTTC. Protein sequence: CASSVADGPYEQYF.

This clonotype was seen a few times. CDR3 loop: CASSTTTDLWEKLFF. CDR3 sequence (DNA): TGCGCCAGCAGCACCACGACAGACCTTTGGGAAAAACTGTTTTTT. This chain joins TRBV5-1 and TRBJ1-4, with a tentative D call TRBD1 (5 bases). Trimming cost V 4 bases and J 8 bases, with 18 bases left between them. The germline gives CDR1 SGHRS, CDR2 YFSETQ. CDR3 size: 15 residues.

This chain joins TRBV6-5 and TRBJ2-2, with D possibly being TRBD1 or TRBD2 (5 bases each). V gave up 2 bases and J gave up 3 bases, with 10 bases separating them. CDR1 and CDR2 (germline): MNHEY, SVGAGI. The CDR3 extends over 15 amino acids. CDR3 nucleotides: TGTGCCAGCAGTTACGGGACCGCACACACCGGGGAGCTGTTTTTT. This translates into CASSYGTAHTGELFF.

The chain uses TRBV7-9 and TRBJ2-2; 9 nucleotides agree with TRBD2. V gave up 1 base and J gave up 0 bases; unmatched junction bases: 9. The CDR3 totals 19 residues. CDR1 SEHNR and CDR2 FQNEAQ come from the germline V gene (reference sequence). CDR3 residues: CASSLGGLAFPSNTGELFF. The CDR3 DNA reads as TGTGCCAGCAGCTTAGGGGGACTAGCTTTTCCCTCGAACACCGGGGAGCTGTTTTTT.

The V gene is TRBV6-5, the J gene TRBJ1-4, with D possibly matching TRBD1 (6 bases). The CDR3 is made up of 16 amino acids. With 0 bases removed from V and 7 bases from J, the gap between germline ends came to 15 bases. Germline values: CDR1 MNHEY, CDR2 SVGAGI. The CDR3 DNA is TGTGCCAGCAGTTACTCGGGGGCAGGGTTAAGTGAAAAACTGTTTTTT. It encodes CASSYSGAGLSEKLFF.

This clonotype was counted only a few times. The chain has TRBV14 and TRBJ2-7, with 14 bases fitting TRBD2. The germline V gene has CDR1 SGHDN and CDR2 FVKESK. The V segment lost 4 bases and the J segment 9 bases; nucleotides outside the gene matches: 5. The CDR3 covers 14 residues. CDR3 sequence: CASSPGTSGSRQYF. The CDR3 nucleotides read TGTGCCAGCAGCCCTGGGACTAGCGGGAGTAGGCAGTACTTC.

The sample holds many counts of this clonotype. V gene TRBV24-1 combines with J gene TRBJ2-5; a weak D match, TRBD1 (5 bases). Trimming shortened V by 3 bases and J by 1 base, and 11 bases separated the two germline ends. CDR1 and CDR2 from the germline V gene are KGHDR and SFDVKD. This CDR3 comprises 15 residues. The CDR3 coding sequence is TGTGCCACCAGTGATCAACAGGACCTCCAAGAGACCCAGTACTTC. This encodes CATSDQQDLQETQYF.

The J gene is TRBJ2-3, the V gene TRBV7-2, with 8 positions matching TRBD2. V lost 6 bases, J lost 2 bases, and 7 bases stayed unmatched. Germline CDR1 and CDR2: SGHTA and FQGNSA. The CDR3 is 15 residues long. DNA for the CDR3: TGTGCCAGCAGAAAAGCGGGAGTTTCCACAGATACGCAGTATTTT. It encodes CASRKAGVSTDTQYF.

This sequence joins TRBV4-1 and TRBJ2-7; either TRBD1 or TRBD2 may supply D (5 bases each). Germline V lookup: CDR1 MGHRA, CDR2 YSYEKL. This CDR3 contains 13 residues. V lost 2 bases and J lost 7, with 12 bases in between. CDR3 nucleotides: TGCGCCAGCAGCCAAACTCAGGGACGGGAGCAGTACTTC. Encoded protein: CASSQTQGREQYF.

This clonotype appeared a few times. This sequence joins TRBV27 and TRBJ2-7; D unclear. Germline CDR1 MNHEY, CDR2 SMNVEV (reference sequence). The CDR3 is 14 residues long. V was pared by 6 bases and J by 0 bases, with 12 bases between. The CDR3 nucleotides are TGTGCCAGCAGCCCCTTGGTTCGCTCCTACGAGCAGTACTTC. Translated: CASSPLVRSYEQYF.

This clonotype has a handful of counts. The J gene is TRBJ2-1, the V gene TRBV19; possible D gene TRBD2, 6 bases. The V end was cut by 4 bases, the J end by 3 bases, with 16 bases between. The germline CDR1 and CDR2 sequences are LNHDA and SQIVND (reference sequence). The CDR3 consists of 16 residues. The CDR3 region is CASSTARLVLYNEQFF. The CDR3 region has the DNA TGTGCCAGTAGTACCGCCCGACTAGTCCTCTACAATGAGCAGTTCTTC.

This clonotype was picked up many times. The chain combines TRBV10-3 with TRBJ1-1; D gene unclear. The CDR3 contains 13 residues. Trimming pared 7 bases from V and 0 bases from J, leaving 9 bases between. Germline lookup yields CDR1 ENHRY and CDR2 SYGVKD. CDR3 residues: CAIKGTLNTEAFF. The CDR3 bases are TGTGCCATCAAGGGCACCCTGAACACTGAAGCTTTCTTT.

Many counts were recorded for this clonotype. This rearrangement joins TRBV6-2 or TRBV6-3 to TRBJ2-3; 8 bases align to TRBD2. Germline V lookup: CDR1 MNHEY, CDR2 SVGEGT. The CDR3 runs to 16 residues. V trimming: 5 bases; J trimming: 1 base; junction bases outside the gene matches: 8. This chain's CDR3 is CASSAKAGEGTDTQYF. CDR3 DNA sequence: TGTGCCAGCAGTGCGAAAGCGGGAGAAGGCACAGATACGCAGTATTTT.

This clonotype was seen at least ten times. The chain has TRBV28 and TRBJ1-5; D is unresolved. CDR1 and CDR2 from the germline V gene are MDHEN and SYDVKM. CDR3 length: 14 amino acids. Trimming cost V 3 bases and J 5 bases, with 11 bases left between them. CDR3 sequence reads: CASSLVPVHQPQHF. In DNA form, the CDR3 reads TGTGCCAGCAGTTTGGTACCCGTACATCAGCCCCAGCATTTT.

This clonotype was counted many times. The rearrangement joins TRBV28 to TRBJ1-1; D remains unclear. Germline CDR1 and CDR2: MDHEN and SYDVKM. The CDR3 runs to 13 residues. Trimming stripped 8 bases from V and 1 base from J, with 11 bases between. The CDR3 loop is CASHRTSNTEAFF. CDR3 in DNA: TGTGCCAGCCATCGCACCTCGAACACTGAAGCTTTCTTT.

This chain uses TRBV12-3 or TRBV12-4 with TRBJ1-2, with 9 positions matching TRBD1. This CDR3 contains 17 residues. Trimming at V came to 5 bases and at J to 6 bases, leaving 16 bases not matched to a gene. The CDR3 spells CASSTGTGFRDRNGYTF. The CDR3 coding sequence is TGTGCCAGCAGTACCGGGACAGGGTTTCGCGACCGAAATGGCTACACCTTC.

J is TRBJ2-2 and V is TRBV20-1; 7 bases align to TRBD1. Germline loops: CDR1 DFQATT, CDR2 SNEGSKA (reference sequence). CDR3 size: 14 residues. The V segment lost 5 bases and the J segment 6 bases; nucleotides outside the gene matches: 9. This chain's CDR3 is CSAAGQDWAGELFF. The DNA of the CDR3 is TGCAGTGCTGCTGGACAGGACTGGGCCGGGGAGCTGTTTTTT.